This T cell receptor beta chain derives from a study of OX40 agonist ivuxolimab in advanced cancers. Comments on this clone: The antigen is unknown.

The V segment lost 0 bases and the J segment 6 bases; nucleotides outside the gene matches: 6. The CDR3 is 14 residues long. CDR1 is SGHRS and CDR2 is YFSETQ in the germline V gene. General study results and limits: Within 6 weeks, CD4+ and CD8+ blood T cells expanded clonally at 0.1 to 3.0 mg/kg.

TCRdb's table, derived via immunoSEQ multiplex PCR, lists solely in-frame clones and lacks some. Altogether 50,000 to 65,000 clones are present, 88% being singletons, with the ten largest covering under 0.75%. The specimen was CD4+ or CD8+ T cells sorted from blood, collected in a trial of the OX40 agonist ivuxolimab. The sequence was obtained from an adult with an advanced solid tumor such as melanoma, head and neck, liver or kidney cancer. J is TRBJ2-7 and V is TRBV5-1, with TRBD2 matching 7 bases. The CDR3 protein is CASSLAPGRAEQYF. CDR3 DNA sequence: TGCGCCAGCAGCTTGGCTCCGGGGAGGGCCGAGCAGTACTTC.